This entry describes one T cell receptor beta chain. In this sample, this clonotype turned up a few times. Its antigen has not been determined. It has no much larger one-base neighbor in the sample; base qualities were not kept. This entry belongs to a study of blood T cells in healthy people across ages (dated by TCRdb to between 2014 and 2016). Looking at the study overall: Template switching captured roughly one uniquely barcoded TCR beta cDNA molecule per two T cells in model experiments. The study measured age-related changes in TCR beta repertoire diversity using deep sequencing normalized with unique cDNA molecular identifiers. Four age groups were formed from the donors: young (average roughly 15 years), middle-aged (more than 35), aged (62) and long-lived (roughly 88). Donors of different ages were randomly distributed across sequencing lanes to avoid experimental bias. For two donors (one aged 18 to 30 and one aged 80 or older), the study analyzed two additional independent replicas of 1 million unique cDNA reads from the same blood draw. Paper-wide results and their limitations: Conclusive comparison of naive and antigen-experienced compartments was prevented by the profiling of bulk unsorted PBMCs. A strong correlation was found between observed TCR beta diversity and the percentage of naive T cells measured by flow cytometry. Donor CMV infection status was unknown, potentially confounding age-related changes in expanded clonotypes. As age increased, observed TCR beta diversity per million T cells dropped in a roughly linear way, and a significant reduction was already evident by age about 36. Estimates of total diversity based on one million sequenced T cells were regarded as lower bounds and as underestimates. Compared with the aged group, the long-lived group had more naive CD4+ T cells, fewer expanded clones and increased TCR diversity, a pattern suggesting age selection.

Reading from cysteine to phenylalanine, the CDR3 counts 13 amino acids. The read is trimmed to its CDR3 DNA, 39 bases read in frame from base 1. For this chain, trimming is 4 bases at the V end and 3 bases at the J end, and the number of junction bases without a gene match is 2. In the germline V gene, CDR1 corresponds to SQVTM and CDR2 to ANQGSEA. The receptor library was made with 5' RACE. Sequencing was carried out with an Illumina HiSeq 2500. A second about 7 to 12 cycle PCR used a sample-barcoded 5' primer and a J-beta primer mix. A unique molecular identifier was introduced onto each TCR beta cDNA molecule by a template-switch 5' adaptor carrying 12 random nucleotides. Each sample yielded at least 2.5 million CDR3-containing paired-end reads. First-strand cDNA was synthesized from all RNA with the Mint cDNA synthesis kit, primed by a TRBC-specific oligonucleotide. Following uracil-DNA glycosylase treatment, all cDNA underwent a first 18-cycle PCR with the universal primers M1SS and BC2_uni_R. Concerning the study's data processing: Normalization of each sample was performed by random selection of 1 million high-quality reads, each carrying a distinct molecular identifier. Reads with shared molecular identifiers were discarded instead of being binned into consensus sequences. MiTCR, set to a Q25 quality threshold and the strictest error-elimination algorithm, was used for CDR3 identification, clonotype clustering and error correction. A nonparametric unseen species model using Euler transformation provided a lower-bound estimate of total TCR beta diversity. Using fastp at Q25 and MiXCR, TCRdb reprocessed the public reads and kept productive beta chains. Each record represents a unique CDR3 protein, reported with the most common genes and DNA among its rows. The V and J calls were not made by the authors but by TCRdb's processing. Here the sample has fewer than 800,000 distinct CDR3 sequences; 21% occur a single time. The top ten constitute around 3.4% of the sample.

Systemically healthy Caucasian individuals from Russia, around 38 in total and aged about 6 to 90 years, were included as donors. Around 10 milliliters of peripheral blood were collected from each donor into EDTA-treated Vacutainer tubes. PBMCs were isolated by Ficoll-Paque density-gradient centrifugation, with at least 6 million obtained per sample. Trizol reagent was used to extract total RNA from the PBMCs, yielding at least 6 micrograms per sample. For every donor, flow cytometry on a PBMC aliquot measured the percentage of naive CD45RAhigh/CD27high T cells. Sequencing used blood. The chain links TRBV29-1 with TRBJ1-4; 7 junctional bases match TRBD1. This TCR was sampled from a man aged 70-80 years in good health. The DNA reads as follows: TGCAGCGTTGGACAGGGCCCTAATGAAAAACTGTTTTTT. Its amino acids are CSVGQGPNEKLFF.